The TCR beta chain under discussion was sequenced for a study of T cell responses to AZD1222 COVID-19 vaccine. Turning to the study itself: Second doses were pooled across both intervals (about 4 or about 12 weeks). The study's findings and limits: Clonal diversity was possibly underestimated; the donors were predominantly white British and more often female. Vaccine-associated CD4 TCRs spanned spike, dominant at 160-218 and 743-854. Targets within unmutated variant regions were reportedly found for nearly half of spike-specific TCRs.

Here immunoSEQ multiplex PCR was the method, and the copy in TCRdb shows in-frame clones only, minus some. This sample yields more than 85,000 clones, of which approximately 87% are seen a single time; about 3.5% belongs to the top ten. Germline V gene data show CDR1 as LGHNA and CDR2 as YNFKEQ. V dropped 0 bases and J dropped 8 bases, with 13 bases sitting between them. CDR3 size: 15 residues. Worth noting for this clone: Its matching antigen is unknown.

This sequence joins TRBV4-2 and TRBJ1-4; no clear D gene. The sample here was peripheral blood, taken on day 0 of AZD1222 vaccination. The sequence came from an adult in good health. The CDR3 nucleotides read TGTGCCAGCAGCCAAGATCCCCGGGAAGGAGAAAAACTGTTTTTT. The encoded protein is CASSQDPREGEKLFF.